This T cell receptor beta chain was obtained from a study of blood T cell repertoires in COVID-19. Cohorts were assigned according to the clinical history that participants reported. The recovered donors of Cohort 3 showed two negative PCRs, clearance, or symptom resolution. The CDR3 has 11 amino acids. V lost 2 bases, J lost 5 bases, and 3 bases lay in between. Germline assignment: CDR1 MDHEN and CDR2 SYDVKM. In the case of this clone: The sample carries other DNA sequences with the same CDR3.

TCRdb's copy holds only in-frame clones and misses some; the assay was immunoSEQ multiplex PCR. The sample has around 140,000 clones, just over 85% seen once. The material sequenced was PBMCs or T cells enriched from blood (not recorded which). The clonotype originates from a man aged 50 to 59 who had recovered from COVID-19. The rearrangement uses TRBV28 and TRBJ2-5; no clear D. The CDR3 is CASSLRETQYF. DNA for the CDR3: TGTGCCAGCAGTTTACGGGAGACCCAGTACTTC.